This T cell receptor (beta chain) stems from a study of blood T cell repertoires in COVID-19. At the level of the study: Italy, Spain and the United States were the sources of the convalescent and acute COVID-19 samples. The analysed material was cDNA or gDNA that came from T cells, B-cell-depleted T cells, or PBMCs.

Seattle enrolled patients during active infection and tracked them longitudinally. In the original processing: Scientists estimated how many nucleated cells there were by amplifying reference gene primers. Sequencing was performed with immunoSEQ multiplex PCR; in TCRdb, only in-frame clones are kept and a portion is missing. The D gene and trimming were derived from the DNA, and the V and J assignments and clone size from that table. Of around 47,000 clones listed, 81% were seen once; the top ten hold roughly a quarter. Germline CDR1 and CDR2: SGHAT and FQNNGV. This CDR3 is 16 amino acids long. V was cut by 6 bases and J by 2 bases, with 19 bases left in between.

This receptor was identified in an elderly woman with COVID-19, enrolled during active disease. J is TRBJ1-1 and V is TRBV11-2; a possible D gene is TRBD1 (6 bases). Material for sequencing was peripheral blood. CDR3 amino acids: CASRLTGSGLNTEAFF. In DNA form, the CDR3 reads TGTGCCAGCAGACTTACAGGGTCAGGGTTAAACACTGAAGCTTTCTTT.